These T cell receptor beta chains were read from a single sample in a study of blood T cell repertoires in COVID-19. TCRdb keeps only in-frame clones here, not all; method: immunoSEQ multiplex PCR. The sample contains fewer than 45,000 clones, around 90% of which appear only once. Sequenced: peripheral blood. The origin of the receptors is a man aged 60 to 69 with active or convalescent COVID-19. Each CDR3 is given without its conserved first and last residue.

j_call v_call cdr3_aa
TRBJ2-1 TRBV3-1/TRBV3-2 ASSRLAGYNEQF
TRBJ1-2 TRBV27 ASSRRLRDSTPYGYT
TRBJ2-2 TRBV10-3 AISESGLASSGELF
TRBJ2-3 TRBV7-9 ASSLLSGSGDTQY
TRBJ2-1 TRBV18 ASSPGLAVIYNEQF
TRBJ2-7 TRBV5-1 ASSLTGNYEQY
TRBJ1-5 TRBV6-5 ASSKMGQGLMTQH
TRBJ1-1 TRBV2 ASSGTGKNEAF
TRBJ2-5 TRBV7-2 ASSLETGGGETQY
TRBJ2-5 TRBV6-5 ASSRTVAQETQY
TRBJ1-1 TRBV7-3 ASSYTGGWNTEAF